A single sample gave rise to the 20 T cell receptor beta chains below, sequenced in a study of CD8 T cells in ankylosing spondylitis. Each CDR3 protein is one row after TCRdb ran MiXCR on the 5' RACE reads. In the table there are 150,000 to 200,000 distinct CDR3 sequences, around 19% of which are singletons. The material sequenced was blood, either unsorted or a sorted T cell fraction (not recorded which). These receptor sequences come from a male donor with ankylosing spondylitis or in good health (not recorded which).

This clonotype was seen only a few times. J is TRBJ2-7 and V is TRBV20-1, with 12 nucleotides matching TRBD2. Per the germline V gene, CDR1 is DFQATT and CDR2 is SNEGSKA (reference sequence). With 6 bases clipped from V and 1 base from J, the junction kept 4 bases outside the gene matches. CDR3 length: 14 residues. CDR3 in amino acids: CSATTSGRSYEQYF. The CDR3 DNA follows: TGCAGTGCCACGACTAGCGGGAGATCCTACGAGCAGTACTTC.

This clonotype was counted many times. V and J are TRBV24-1 and TRBJ2-1; 11 bases align to TRBD2. This CDR3 spans 17 amino acids. Germline values: CDR1 KGHDR, CDR2 SFDVKD. Trimming cost V 3 bases and J 6 bases; bases outside gene matches: 9. The CDR3 is CATSDVPLAGVRNEQFF. CDR3 nucleotides: TGTGCCACCAGTGATGTCCCACTAGCGGGAGTCCGCAATGAGCAGTTCTTC.

This clonotype was seen ten or more times. The gene calls are TRBV11-2 and TRBJ2-7, with TRBD2 matching over 9 bases. J was trimmed by 6 bases and V by 5 bases; bases with no gene match: 8. Germline V gene sequence: CDR1 SGHAT, CDR2 FQNNGV. This CDR3 spans 14 amino acids. The CDR3: CASSLLAGQREQYF. CDR3 bases: TGTGCCAGCAGCCTCCTAGCGGGACAGCGCGAGCAGTACTTC.

This clonotype came up a few times. A read error may explain this, as a much larger clone is one base away. The chain recombines TRBV28 with TRBJ1-5; 7 bases align to TRBD1. V dropped 11 bases and J dropped 5; count of bases not matched to a gene: 9. CDR1 MDHEN and CDR2 SYDVKM come from the germline V gene. The length of the CDR3 is 13 residues. The CDR3: CAAYDRVYQPQHF. CDR3 sequence (DNA): TGTGCCGCCTACGACAGGGTGTATCAGCCCCAGCATTTT.

This clonotype came up a few times. The CDR3 sequence is CASSLSENQPQHF. The CDR3 DNA sequence: TGTGCCAGCAGCTTGAGCGAGAATCAGCCCCAGCATTTT. The J gene is TRBJ1-5, the V gene TRBV7-8; no reliable D call. Germline V CDR1 and CDR2: SGHVS, FQNEAQ. Trimming pared 3 bases from V and 4 bases from J, leaving 7 bases between. The CDR3 is made up of 13 amino acids.

This clonotype is termed medium-sized. The chain recombines TRBV6-5 with TRBJ2-1; D might be TRBD1 or TRBD2, each matching 5 bases. The CDR3 length is 12 residues. Deletions cut 7 bases from V and 9 bases from J, with 13 bases between. Germline V gives CDR1 MNHEY, CDR2 SVGAGI. CDR3 nucleotides: TGTGCCAGCATGGGATCGGGGCTTGAGCAGTTCTTC. This gives the protein CASMGSGLEQFF.

This clonotype was picked up many times. This chain connects TRBV20-1 to TRBJ2-3; a possible D gene is TRBD2 (5 bases). From germline, CDR1 is DFQATT and CDR2 SNEGSKA (reference sequence). Deletions cut 3 bases from V and 4 bases from J, with 14 bases between. This CDR3 comprises 14 residues. CDR3 DNA sequence: TGCAGTGCTAGGGGAACGGGATGGGCAGATACGCAGTATTTT. It specifies CSARGTGWADTQYF.

The chain joins TRBV29-1 to TRBJ2-7; the match to TRBD2 covers 8 bases. CDR3 length: 17 amino acids. Germline V gene data show CDR1 as SQVTM and CDR2 as ANQGSEA. V lost 2 bases and J lost 0; bases outside the gene matches: 12. CDR3 nucleotide sequence: TGCAGCGTTGAACGAGCGGCTAGCGGGTCCTCCTCCTACGAGCAGTACTTC. It specifies CSVERAASGSSSYEQYF.

This clonotype was seen at least ten times. This chain uses TRBV12-3 or TRBV12-4 with TRBJ2-5; 12 nucleotides agree with TRBD1. The CDR3 runs to 14 residues. V gave up 6 bases and J gave up 4 bases; unmatched junction bases: 3. The DNA for the CDR3 is TGTGCCAGCAGGGGGACAGGGGGCAGAGAGACCCAGTACTTC. This translates into CASRGTGGRETQYF.

V is TRBV5-8 and J is TRBJ2-3; 9 bases are a match to TRBD1. The CDR3 sequence is 15 residues long. With 5 bases clipped from V and 6 bases from J, the junction kept 10 bases outside the gene matches. The germline CDR1 and CDR2 sequences are SGHTS and YDEGEE. The CDR3 sequence: CASRRLTGGLDTQYF. The CDR3 nucleotides are TGTGCCAGCAGACGCCTTACAGGGGGCCTGGATACGCAGTATTTT.

This clonotype was found many times. V usage is TRBV6-1 and J usage is TRBJ1-2; the D is unclear. Trimming stripped 5 bases from V and 9 bases from J, with 25 bases between. This CDR3 contains 16 residues. Germline loops: CDR1 MNHNS, CDR2 SASEGT. This chain's CDR3 is CASSRTLAGAMSSYTF. The DNA of the CDR3 is TGTGCCAGCAGTCGTACATTGGCGGGAGCCATGTCGAGCTACACCTTC.

This clonotype occurred many times. The chain carries TRBV20-1 and TRBJ1-5; D may be TRBD1 (5 bases). V was trimmed by 3 bases and J by 4 bases, leaving 10 bases between them. This CDR3 comprises 13 residues. Germline CDR1 reads DFQATT; CDR2 reads SNEGSKA (reference sequence). In DNA form, the CDR3 reads TGCAGTGCTAGCGGGACGGTTAATCAGCCCCAGCATTTT. As protein: CSASGTVNQPQHF.

The CDR3 here is CASRKMGLVGTDTQYF. CDR3 nucleotide sequence: TGTGCCAGCAGGAAGATGGGACTAGTCGGCACAGATACGCAGTATTTT. The chain joins TRBV11-2 to TRBJ2-3; 8 nucleotides agree with TRBD2. Germline lookup yields CDR1 SGHAT and CDR2 FQNNGV. J was trimmed by 1 base and V by 6 bases; bases with no gene match: 9. This CDR3 has 16 amino acids.

In regard to this clonotype: A clone one base away is much larger, so this may be a read error. The chain combines TRBV20-1 with TRBJ2-2; D is uncertain. Germline V gene sequence: CDR1 DFQATT, CDR2 SNEGSKA (reference sequence). Trimming cost V 3 bases and J 6 bases, with 8 bases left between them. This CDR3 has 12 amino acids. CDR3: CSASEVAGELFF. The DNA of the CDR3 is TGCAGTGCTAGCGAAGTTGCCGGGGAGCTGTTTTTT.

The chain uses TRBV5-1 and TRBJ1-2, with D tentatively TRBD1 (5 bases). Trimming pared 4 bases from V and 1 base from J, leaving 11 bases between. The germline V gene has CDR1 SGHRS and CDR2 YFSETQ. There are 14 residues in the CDR3. CDR3 loop: CASSPLQVNYGYTF. CDR3 coding DNA: TGCGCCAGCAGCCCACTACAGGTTAACTATGGCTACACCTTC.

The gene calls are TRBV10-3 and TRBJ2-7, with D uncertain. Germline V gene lookup returns CDR1 ENHRY and CDR2 SYGVKD. The CDR3 extends over 8 amino acids. The CDR3 here is CVPYEQYF. The CDR3 nucleotides read TGTGTACCCTACGAGCAGTACTTC.

Only a few counts were recorded for this clonotype. The chain recombines TRBV30 with TRBJ2-7; a weak D match, TRBD2 (6 bases). Trimming cost V 8 bases and J 6 bases, with 20 bases left between them. The CDR3 contains 13 residues. Looked up from germline, CDR1 is GTSNPN and CDR2 is SVGIG (reference sequence). The CDR3 here is CAGTPSARSEQYF. The DNA for the CDR3 is TGTGCCGGTACCCCTAGCGCTAGGAGCGAGCAGTACTTC.

The table lists this clonotype with many counts. J is TRBJ2-7 and V is TRBV20-1; TRBD1 aligns across 9 bases. The CDR3 contains 15 residues. With V trimmed by 5 bases and J by 3 bases, 11 bases remained unmatched. Looked up from germline, CDR1 is DFQATT and CDR2 is SNEGSKA (reference sequence). This chain's CDR3 is CSARPGTGLVYEQYF. The CDR3 DNA reads TGCAGTGCTCGCCCTGGGACAGGGCTTGTCTACGAGCAGTACTTC.

This clonotype was counted only a few times. This chain connects TRBV5-1 to TRBJ2-2; the D gene is possibly TRBD2 (5 bases). The CDR3 runs 14 residues. The germline gives CDR1 SGHRS, CDR2 YFSETQ. Trimming stripped 5 bases from V and 0 bases from J, with 8 bases between. The CDR3 DNA reads as TGCGCCAGCAGAGGACTGACGAACACCGGGGAGCTGTTTTTT. This translates into CASRGLTNTGELFF.

There are many counts of this clonotype. This sequence joins TRBV15 and TRBJ1-3; no clear D. V was pared by 0 bases and J by 0 bases, with 6 bases between. This CDR3 is 15 amino acids long. Looked up from germline, CDR1 is LNHNV and CDR2 is YYDKDF (reference sequence). The CDR3: CATSRDLSSGNTIYF. The DNA for the CDR3 is TGTGCCACCAGCAGAGATCTAAGCTCTGGAAACACCATATATTTT.